This T cell receptor (beta chain) stems from a study of metastatic and nonmetastatic thyroid tumors. Study-level background: Patients with malignant and benign thyroid disease provided blood and tumor or nodule tissue, whose repertoires were compared. General study results and limits: Significantly greater TCR beta diversity was reportedly found in malignant thyroid tumors than in benign nodules (in blood and tumor).

V gave up 2 bases and J gave up 9 bases; unmatched junction bases: 9. This CDR3 contains 17 residues. Germline CDR1 is MNHEY and CDR2 is SVGAGI. Sample share makes this clone medium-sized. Its antigen is unidentified. Not a single patient had been given any form of treatment at any point before undergoing thyroid surgery. As handled by the study authors: Variation in CDR3 across clinicopathological groups served as the basis for constructing a distant-metastasis classifier in papillary thyroid cancer. TCRdb re-clonotyped the PCR reads through MiXCR. It is TCRdb's table, rather than the study itself, that gives the V and J calls and clone size. The table shows over 55,000 clones, with roughly 29% occurring only once.

This TCR came from a female donor with papillary thyroid cancer or a benign thyroid nodule (not recorded which). Some clones in this sample may be carry-over from other donors' samples. The V call is TRBV6-5, the J call TRBJ2-1; TRBD2 matches at 14 bases. Sequencing was performed on blood. CDR3 DNA sequence: TGTGCCAGCAGTTACCCTACACGGACTAGCGGGAGGTCTGAGCAGTTCTTC. It is translated as CASSYPTRTSGRSEQFF.